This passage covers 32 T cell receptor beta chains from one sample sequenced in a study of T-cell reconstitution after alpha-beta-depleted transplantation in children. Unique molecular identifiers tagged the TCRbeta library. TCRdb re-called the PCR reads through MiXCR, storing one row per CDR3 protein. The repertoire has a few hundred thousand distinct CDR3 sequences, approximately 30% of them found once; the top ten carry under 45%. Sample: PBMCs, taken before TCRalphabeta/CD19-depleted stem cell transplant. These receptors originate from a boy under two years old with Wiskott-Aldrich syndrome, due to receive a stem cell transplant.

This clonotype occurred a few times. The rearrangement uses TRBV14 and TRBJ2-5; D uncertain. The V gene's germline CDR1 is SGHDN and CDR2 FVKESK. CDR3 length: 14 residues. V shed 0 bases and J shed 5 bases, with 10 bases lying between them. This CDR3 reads CASSQEHRKETQYF. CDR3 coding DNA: TGTGCCAGCAGCCAAGAACACCGAAAGGAGACCCAGTACTTC.

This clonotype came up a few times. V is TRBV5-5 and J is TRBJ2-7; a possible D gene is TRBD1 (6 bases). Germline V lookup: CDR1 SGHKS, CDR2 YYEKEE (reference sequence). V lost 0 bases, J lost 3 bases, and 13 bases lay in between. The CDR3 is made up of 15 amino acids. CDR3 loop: CASSLGPGESYEQYF. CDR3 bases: TGTGCCAGCAGCTTGGGTCCAGGGGAAAGCTACGAGCAGTACTTC.

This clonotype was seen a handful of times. The CDR3 DNA sequence: TGTGCCAGCAAAGACAGGGTTAACTATGGCTACACCTTC. Its translation is CASKDRVNYGYTF. The rearrangement links TRBV6-1 to TRBJ1-2; 7 bases fit TRBD1. V shed 7 bases, J shed 1 base, and the junction held 3 bases outside the gene matches. CDR1 and CDR2 from the germline V gene are MNHNS and SASEGT. The CDR3 is 13 residues long.

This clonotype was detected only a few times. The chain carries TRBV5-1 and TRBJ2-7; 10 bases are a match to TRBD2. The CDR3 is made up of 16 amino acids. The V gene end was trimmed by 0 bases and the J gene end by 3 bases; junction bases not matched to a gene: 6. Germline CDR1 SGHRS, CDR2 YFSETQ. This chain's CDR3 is CASSLGALAGLYEQYF. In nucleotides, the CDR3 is TGCGCCAGCAGCTTGGGGGCACTAGCGGGACTCTACGAGCAGTACTTC.

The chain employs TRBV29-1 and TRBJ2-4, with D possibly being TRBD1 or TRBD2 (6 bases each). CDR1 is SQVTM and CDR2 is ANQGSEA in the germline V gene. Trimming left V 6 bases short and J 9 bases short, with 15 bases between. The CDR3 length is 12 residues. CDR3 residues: CSVIRQEGIQYF. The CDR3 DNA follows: TGCAGCGTCATAAGACAGGAGGGCATTCAGTACTTC.

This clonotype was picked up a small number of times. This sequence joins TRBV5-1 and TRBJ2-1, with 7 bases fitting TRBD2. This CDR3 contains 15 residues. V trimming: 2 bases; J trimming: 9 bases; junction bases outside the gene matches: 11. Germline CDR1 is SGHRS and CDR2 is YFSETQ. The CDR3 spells CASSFRGSGGSEQFF. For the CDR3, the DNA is TGCGCCAGCAGCTTCCGCGGGAGTGGGGGATCTGAGCAGTTCTTC.

The CDR3 is CASSLRQGSFDEQFF. DNA for the CDR3: TGTGCCAGCAGTTTAAGACAGGGGAGTTTCGATGAGCAGTTCTTC. The chain links TRBV12-3 or TRBV12-4 to TRBJ2-1, with 8 bases identical to TRBD1. This CDR3 is 15 amino acids long. J lost 8 bases, V lost 2 bases, and 8 bases had no gene match.

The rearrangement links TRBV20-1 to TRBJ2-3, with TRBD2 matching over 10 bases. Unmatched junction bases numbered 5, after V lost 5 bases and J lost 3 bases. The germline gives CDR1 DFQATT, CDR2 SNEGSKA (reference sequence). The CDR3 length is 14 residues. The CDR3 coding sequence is TGCAGTGCTCCCACTAGCGGGACTACAGATACGCAGTATTTT. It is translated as CSAPTSGTTDTQYF.

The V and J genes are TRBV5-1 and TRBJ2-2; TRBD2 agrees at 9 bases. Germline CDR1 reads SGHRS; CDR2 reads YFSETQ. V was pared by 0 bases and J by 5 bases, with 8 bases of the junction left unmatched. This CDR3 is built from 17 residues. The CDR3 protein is CASSLAVIAGETGELFF. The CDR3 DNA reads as TGCGCCAGCAGCTTGGCCGTCATAGCGGGAGAGACCGGGGAGCTGTTTTTT.

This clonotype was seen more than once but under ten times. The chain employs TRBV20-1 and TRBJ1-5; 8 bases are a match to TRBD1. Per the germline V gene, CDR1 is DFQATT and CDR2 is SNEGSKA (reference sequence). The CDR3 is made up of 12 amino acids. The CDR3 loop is CSVGQGDQPQHF. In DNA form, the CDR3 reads TGCAGCGTTGGACAGGGTGACCAGCCCCAGCATTTT.

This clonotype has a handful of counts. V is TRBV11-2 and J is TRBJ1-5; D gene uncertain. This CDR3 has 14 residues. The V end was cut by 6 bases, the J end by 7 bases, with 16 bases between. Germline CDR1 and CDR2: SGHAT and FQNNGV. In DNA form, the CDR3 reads TGTGCCAGCAGTCGTGCAGCGGTGGTCCAGCCCCAGCATTTT. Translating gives CASSRAAVVQPQHF.

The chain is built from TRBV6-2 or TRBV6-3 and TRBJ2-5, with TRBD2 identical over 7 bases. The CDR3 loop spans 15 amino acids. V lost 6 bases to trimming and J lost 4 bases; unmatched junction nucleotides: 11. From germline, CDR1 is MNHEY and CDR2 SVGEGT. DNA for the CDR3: TGTGCCAGCAGCCTACTGCGGGGGAGAGTAGAGACCCAGTACTTC. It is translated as CASSLLRGRVETQYF.

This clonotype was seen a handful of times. CDR3 residues: CASSLERGYVYF. The CDR3 DNA reads TGTGCCAGCAGCTTAGAACGGGGATACGTCTATTTT. The chain combines TRBV7-8 with TRBJ2-3; D is perhaps TRBD2 (5 bases). The CDR3 covers 12 residues. The ends were cut back, 1 base at V and 15 bases at J, with 14 bases in the middle. Per germline, CDR1 SGHVS and CDR2 FQNEAQ.

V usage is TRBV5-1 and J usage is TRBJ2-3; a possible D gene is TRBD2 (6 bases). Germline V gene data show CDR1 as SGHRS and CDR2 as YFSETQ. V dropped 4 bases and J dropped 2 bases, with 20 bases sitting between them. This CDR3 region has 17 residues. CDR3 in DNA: TGCGCCAGCAGCGGGAGGACTCCCACCAATCTCACAGATACGCAGTATTTT. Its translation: CASSGRTPTNLTDTQYF.

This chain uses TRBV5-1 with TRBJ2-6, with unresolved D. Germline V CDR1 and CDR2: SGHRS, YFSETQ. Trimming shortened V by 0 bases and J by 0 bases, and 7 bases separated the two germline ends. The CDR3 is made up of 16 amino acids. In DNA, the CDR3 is TGCGCCAGCAGCTTGGCTTGGAGCTCTGGGGCCAACGTCCTGACTTTC. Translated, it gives CASSLAWSSGANVLTF.

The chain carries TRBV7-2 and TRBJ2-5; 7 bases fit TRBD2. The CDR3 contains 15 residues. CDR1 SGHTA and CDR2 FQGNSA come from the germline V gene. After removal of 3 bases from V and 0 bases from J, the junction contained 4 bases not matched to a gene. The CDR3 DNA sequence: TGTGCCAGCAGCTTGGAGGGACTATACCAAGAGACCCAGTACTTC. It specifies CASSLEGLYQETQYF.

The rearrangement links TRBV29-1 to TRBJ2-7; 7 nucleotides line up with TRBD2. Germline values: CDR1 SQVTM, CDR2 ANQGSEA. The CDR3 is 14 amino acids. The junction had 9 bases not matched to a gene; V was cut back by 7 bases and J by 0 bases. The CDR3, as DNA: TGCAGCGCGATGTTGCGGGAGAGCTCCTACGAGCAGTACTTC. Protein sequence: CSAMLRESSYEQYF.

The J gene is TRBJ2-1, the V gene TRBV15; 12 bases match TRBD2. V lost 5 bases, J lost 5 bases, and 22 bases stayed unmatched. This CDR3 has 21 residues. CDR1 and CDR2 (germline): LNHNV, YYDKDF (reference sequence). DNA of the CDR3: TGTGCCACCAGCGAGACTAGCGGGAGTCAGTCTTGTTGTCGTACCCACAATGAGCAGTTCTTC. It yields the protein CATSETSGSQSCCRTHNEQFF.

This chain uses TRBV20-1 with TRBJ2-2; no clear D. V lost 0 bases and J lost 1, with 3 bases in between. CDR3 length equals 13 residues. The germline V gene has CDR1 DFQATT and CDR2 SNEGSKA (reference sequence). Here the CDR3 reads CSAREGNTGELFF. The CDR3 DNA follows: TGCAGTGCTAGAGAGGGGAACACCGGGGAGCTGTTTTTT.

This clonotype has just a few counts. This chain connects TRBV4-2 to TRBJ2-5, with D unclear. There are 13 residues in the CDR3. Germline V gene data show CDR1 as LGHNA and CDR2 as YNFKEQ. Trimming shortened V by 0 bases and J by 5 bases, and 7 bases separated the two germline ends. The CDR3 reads CASSQDGGETQYF. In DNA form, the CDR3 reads TGTGCCAGCAGCCAAGACGGTGGGGAGACCCAGTACTTC.

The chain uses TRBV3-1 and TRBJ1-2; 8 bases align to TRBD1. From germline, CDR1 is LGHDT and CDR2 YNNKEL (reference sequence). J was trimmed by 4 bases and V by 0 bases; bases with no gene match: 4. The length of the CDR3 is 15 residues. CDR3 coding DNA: TGTGCCAGCAGCCAAGACCGGACAGGGAGCTATGGCTACACCTTC. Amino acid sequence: CASSQDRTGSYGYTF.

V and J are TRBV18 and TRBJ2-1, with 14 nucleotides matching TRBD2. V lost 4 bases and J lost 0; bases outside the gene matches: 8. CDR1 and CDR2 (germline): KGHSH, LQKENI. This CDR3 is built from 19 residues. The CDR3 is CASSHGGLAGGLSYNEQFF. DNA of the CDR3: TGTGCCAGCTCACACGGCGGACTAGCGGGAGGCCTCTCCTACAATGAGCAGTTCTTC.

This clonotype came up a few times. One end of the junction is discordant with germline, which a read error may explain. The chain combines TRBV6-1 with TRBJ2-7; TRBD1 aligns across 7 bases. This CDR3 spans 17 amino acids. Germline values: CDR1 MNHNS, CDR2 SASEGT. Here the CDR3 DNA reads TGTGCCAGCACTGAAAGATACCGGGACAGATCCTTCTACGAGCAGTACTTC. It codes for CASTERYRDRSFYEQYF.

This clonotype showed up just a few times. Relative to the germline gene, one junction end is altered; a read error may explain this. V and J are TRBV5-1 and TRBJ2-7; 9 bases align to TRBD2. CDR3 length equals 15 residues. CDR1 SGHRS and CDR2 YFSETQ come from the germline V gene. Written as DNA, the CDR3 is TGTGCCAGCAGCTTGGTAGCGGGAGCATCCTACGAGCAGTACTTC. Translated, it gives CASSLVAGASYEQYF.

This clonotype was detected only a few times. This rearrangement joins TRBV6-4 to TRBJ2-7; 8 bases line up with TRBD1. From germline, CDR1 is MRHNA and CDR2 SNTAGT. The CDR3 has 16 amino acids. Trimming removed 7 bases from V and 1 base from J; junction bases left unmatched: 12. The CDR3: CASKCDFRDRSYEQYF. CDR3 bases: TGTGCCAGCAAGTGCGACTTCCGGGACAGGTCCTACGAGCAGTACTTC.

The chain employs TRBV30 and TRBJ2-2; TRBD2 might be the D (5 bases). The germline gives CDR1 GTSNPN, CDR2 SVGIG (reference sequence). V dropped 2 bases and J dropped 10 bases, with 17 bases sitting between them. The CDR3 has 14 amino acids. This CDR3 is CAWSRSSGYAELFF. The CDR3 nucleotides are TGTGCCTGGAGTCGGTCGAGCGGATACGCGGAGCTGTTTTTT.

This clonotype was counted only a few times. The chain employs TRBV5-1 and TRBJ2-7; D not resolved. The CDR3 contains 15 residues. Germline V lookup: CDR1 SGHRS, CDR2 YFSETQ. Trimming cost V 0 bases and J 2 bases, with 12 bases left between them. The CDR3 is CASSLDQGRAYEQYF. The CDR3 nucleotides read TGCGCCAGCAGCTTGGATCAAGGCCGAGCCTACGAGCAGTACTTC. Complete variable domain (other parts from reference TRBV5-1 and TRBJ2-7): KAGVTQTPRYLIKTRGQQVTLSCSPISGHRSVSWYQQTPGQGLQFLFEYFSETQRNKGNFPGRFSGRQFSNSRSEMNVSTLELGDSALYLCASSLDQGRAYEQYFGPGTRLTVT.

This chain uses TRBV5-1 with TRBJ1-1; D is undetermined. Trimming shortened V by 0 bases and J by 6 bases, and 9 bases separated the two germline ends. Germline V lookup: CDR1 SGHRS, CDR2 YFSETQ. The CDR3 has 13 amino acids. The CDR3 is CASSLEGVSEAFF. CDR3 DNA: TGCGCCAGCAGCTTGGAGGGAGTCTCTGAAGCTTTCTTT. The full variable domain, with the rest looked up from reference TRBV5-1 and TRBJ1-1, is KAGVTQTPRYLIKTRGQQVTLSCSPISGHRSVSWYQQTPGQGLQFLFEYFSETQRNKGNFPGRFSGRQFSNSRSEMNVSTLELGDSALYLCASSLEGVSEAFFGQGTRLTVV.

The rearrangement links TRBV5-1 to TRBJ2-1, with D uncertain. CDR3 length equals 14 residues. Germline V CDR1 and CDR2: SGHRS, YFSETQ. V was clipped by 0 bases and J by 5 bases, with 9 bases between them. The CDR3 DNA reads TGCGCCAGCAGCTTGGGCGTGATTGACAATGAGCAGTTCTTC. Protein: CASSLGVIDNEQFF.

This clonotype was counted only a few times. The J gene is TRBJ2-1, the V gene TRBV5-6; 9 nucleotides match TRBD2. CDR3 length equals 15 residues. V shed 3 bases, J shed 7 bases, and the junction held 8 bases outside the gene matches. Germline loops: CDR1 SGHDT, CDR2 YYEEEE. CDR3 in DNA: TGTGCCAGCAGCTCCGGAGTAGCGGGAGTAAATGAGCAGTTCTTC. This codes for CASSSGVAGVNEQFF.

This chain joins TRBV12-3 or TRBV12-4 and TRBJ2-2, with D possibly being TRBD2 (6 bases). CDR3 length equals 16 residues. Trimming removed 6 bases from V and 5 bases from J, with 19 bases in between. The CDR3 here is CASRGPGLMKTGELFF. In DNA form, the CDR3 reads TGTGCCAGCAGGGGGCCGGGACTGATGAAAACCGGGGAGCTGTTTTTT.

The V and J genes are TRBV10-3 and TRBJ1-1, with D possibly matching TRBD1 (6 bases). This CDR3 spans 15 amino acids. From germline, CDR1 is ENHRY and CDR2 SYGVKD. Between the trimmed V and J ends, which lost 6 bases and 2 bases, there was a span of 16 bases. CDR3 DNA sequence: TGTGCCATCAGCAGGGGTATCTCCGGTAACACTGAAGCTTTCTTT. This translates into CAISRGISGNTEAFF.